These T cell receptor beta chains were read from a single sample in a study of OX40 agonist ivuxolimab in advanced cancers. Data came from immunoSEQ multiplex PCR; TCRdb stores just in-frame clones and leaves some out. The table records tens of thousands of clones, roughly 91% of them present only once. The sequenced sample was CD4+ or CD8+ T cells sorted from blood, obtained in a trial of the OX40 agonist ivuxolimab. Source of these receptors: an adult with an advanced solid tumor such as melanoma, head and neck, liver or kidney cancer. Each CDR3 is given with its conserved first and last residue. Fields, in order: J gene, CDR3 length, V gene, D gene, clone size, CDR3 DNA, CDR3 protein. The D gene is left open where the match is weak. Size is stated for part of the rows, as once, few or many counts, or as a class when the clone is expanded.

>TRBJ2-7|12|TRBV29-1|NA|NA
TGCAGCGTTCAAGGGCCCTCCTACGAGCAGTACTTC
CSVQGPSYEQYF
>TRBJ1-1|13|TRBV2|NA|few
TGTGCCAGCAATGGAGTCGGGGACACTGAAGCTTTCTTT
CASNGVGDTEAFF
>TRBJ1-2|14|TRBV6-1|NA|few
TGTGCCAGCAGTGAATTTACGGGGGGCTATGGCTACACCTTC
CASSEFTGGYGYTF
>TRBJ2-1|16|TRBV5-1|TRBD2|NA
TGCGCCAGCAGCTTGGTTCCAGCGGGGGGGTACAATGAGCAGTTCTTC
CASSLVPAGGYNEQFF
>TRBJ2-1|12|TRBV19|NA|once
TGTGCCAGTAGTATATCGGGCGTTGAGCAGTTCTTC
CASSISGVEQFF
>TRBJ1-5|13|TRBV5-1|NA|NA
TGCGCCAGCAGCTTGGGGGAGAGACAGCCCCAGCATTTT
CASSLGERQPQHF
>TRBJ2-2|17|TRBV4-1|NA|NA
TGCGCCAGCAGGGCAATAGAAGGGGGGGCAAACACCGGGGAGCTGTTTTTT
CASRAIEGGANTGELFF
>TRBJ2-3|15|TRBV5-1|TRBD2|few
TGCGCCAGCGAGGTTGCGGGGGGTATGAAAGATACGCAGTATTTT
CASEVAGGMKDTQYF
>TRBJ1-2|12|TRBV6-6|NA|NA
TGTGCCAGCGGGGTGGTAGGCTATGGCTACACCTTC
CASGVVGYGYTF
>TRBJ2-5|19|TRBV4-1|TRBD2|once
TGCGCCAGCAGCCAAGAGAAGGGCGGGGGGGCGCGCCTTCAAGAGACCCAGTACTTC
CASSQEKGGGARLQETQYF
>TRBJ2-7|15|TRBV5-5|NA|NA
TGTGCCAGCAGCCTCGGACAGCTAAGCTCCTACGAGCAGTACTTC
CASSLGQLSSYEQYF
>TRBJ2-5|12|TRBV5-1|NA|NA
TGCGCCAGCAGAGTAGCGCAAGAGACCCAGTACTTC
CASRVAQETQYF
>TRBJ2-2|13|TRBV5-1|NA|NA
TGCGCCAGCAGACAGGGTGACACCGGGGAGCTGTTTTTT
CASRQGDTGELFF
>TRBJ2-1|14|TRBV5-1|TRBD1|NA
TGCGCCAGCAGCTTAGGACAGGGGTTGAATGAGCAGTTCTTC
CASSLGQGLNEQFF
>TRBJ1-5|13|TRBV6-5|NA|NA
TGTGCCAGCAGTTTGGACCACAATCAGCCCCAGCATTTT
CASSLDHNQPQHF
>TRBJ2-3|15|TRBV11-3|NA|NA
TGTGCCAGCAGCTTAGGGTGGGGTGGCACAGATACGCAGTATTTT
CASSLGWGGTDTQYF
>TRBJ1-5|14|TRBV19|NA|NA
TGTGCCAGTAAAAGGCGGGGCCCCCATCAGCCCCAGCATTTT
CASKRRGPHQPQHF
>TRBJ1-1|13|TRBV5-1|NA|NA
TGCGCCAGCACCTCGGAGCCCAACACTGAAGCTTTCTTT
CASTSEPNTEAFF
>TRBJ1-2|14|TRBV11-3|NA|NA
TGTGCCAGCAGCATAAAATCGGGCCCTCATGGCTACACCTTC
CASSIKSGPHGYTF
>TRBJ1-5|16|TRBV7-8|NA|few
TGTGCCAGCAGCCCCGGAACCGGGAGGACCAATCAGCCCCAGCATTTT
CASSPGTGRTNQPQHF
>TRBJ2-7|12|TRBV6-6|NA|NA
TGTGCCAGCGAACAACAGGGTGCGAAGCAGTACTTC
CASEQQGAKQYF
>TRBJ1-4|15|TRBV7-9|TRBD1|NA
TGTGCCAGCAGCCAGGGACAGGGTCGGGACGAAAAACTGTTTTTT
CASSQGQGRDEKLFF
>TRBJ2-3|15|TRBV5-6|TRBD1|NA
TGTGCCAGCCGAGACAGGGGATGGGGCACAGATACGCAGTATTTT
CASRDRGWGTDTQYF
>TRBJ2-7|17|TRBV21-1|NA|NA
TGTGCCAGCAGCAAAGTCCACTACGGGACAGGGGCTTGCGAGCAGTACTTC
CASSKVHYGTGACEQYF
>TRBJ1-2|14|TRBV6-5|TRBD1|NA
TGTGCCAGCAGTGAAGACAGGGGAGCCTATGGCTACACCTTC
CASSEDRGAYGYTF
>TRBJ2-1|16|TRBV18|NA|NA
TGTGCCAGCTCACCACCTCCCGGAGCTTCCTACAATGAGCAGTTCTTC
CASSPPPGASYNEQFF
>TRBJ2-3|17|TRBV4-2|TRBD2|NA
TGTGCCAGCAGCTCAAGAGTCACTAGCGGGGATACAGATACGCAGTATTTT
CASSSRVTSGDTDTQYF
>TRBJ1-6|15|TRBV15|TRBD1|NA
TGTGCCACCAGCGGCCACGGACAGGGAAGTTCACCCCTCCACTTT
CATSGHGQGSSPLHF
>TRBJ2-7|15|TRBV7-2|TRBD2|NA
TGTGCCAGCCGCCTAGGTCTAGCGGGAGCCTACGAGCAGTACTTC
CASRLGLAGAYEQYF
>TRBJ2-3|17|TRBV27|NA|once
TGTGCCAGCAGAGGGGTCGGGGGACCGCTGGGCACAGATACGCAGTATTTT
CASRGVGGPLGTDTQYF
>TRBJ1-5|14|TRBV30|NA|NA
TGTGCCTGGAGTGGGACAGATAGCAATCAGCCCCAGCATTTT
CAWSGTDSNQPQHF